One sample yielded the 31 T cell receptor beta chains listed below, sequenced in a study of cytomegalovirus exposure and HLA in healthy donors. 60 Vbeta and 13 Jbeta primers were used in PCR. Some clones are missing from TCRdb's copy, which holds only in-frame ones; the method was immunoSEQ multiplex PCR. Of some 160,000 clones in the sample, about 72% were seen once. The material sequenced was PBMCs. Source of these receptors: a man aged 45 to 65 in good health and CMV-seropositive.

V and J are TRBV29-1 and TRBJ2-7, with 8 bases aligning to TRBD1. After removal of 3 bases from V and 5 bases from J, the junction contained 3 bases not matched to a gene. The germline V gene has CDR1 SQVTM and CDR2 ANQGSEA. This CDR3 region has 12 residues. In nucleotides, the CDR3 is TGCAGCGTTGAGGCACAGGGGGACGAGCAGTACTTC. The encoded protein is CSVEAQGDEQYF.

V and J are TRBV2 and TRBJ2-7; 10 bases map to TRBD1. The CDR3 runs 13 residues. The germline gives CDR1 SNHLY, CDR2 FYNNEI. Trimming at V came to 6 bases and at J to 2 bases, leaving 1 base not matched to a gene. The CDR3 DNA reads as TGTGCCAGCAGAGGGACAGGGGCCTACGAGCAGTACTTC. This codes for CASRGTGAYEQYF.

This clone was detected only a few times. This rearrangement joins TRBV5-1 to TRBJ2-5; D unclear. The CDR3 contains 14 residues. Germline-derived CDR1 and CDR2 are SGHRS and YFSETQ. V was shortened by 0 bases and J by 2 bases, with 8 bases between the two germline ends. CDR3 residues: CASSLAGVQETQYF. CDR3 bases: TGCGCCAGCAGCTTGGCCGGAGTGCAAGAGACCCAGTACTTC.

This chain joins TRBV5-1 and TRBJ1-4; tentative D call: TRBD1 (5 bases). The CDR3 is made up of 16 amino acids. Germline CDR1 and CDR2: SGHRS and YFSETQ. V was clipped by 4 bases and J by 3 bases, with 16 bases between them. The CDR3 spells CASSPQGGAANEKLFF. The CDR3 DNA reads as TGCGCCAGCAGCCCACAAGGTGGGGCGGCTAATGAAAAACTGTTTTTT.

The chain's CDR3 is CASSLVQGPSGYTF. The CDR3 region has the DNA TGTGCCAGCAGCTTAGTTCAGGGGCCGAGTGGCTACACCTTC. The J gene is TRBJ1-2, the V gene TRBV7-2; a possible D gene is TRBD1 (6 bases). Germline V CDR1 and CDR2: SGHTA, FQGNSA. The CDR3 length is 14 residues. Deletions cut 1 base from V and 7 bases from J, with 13 bases between.

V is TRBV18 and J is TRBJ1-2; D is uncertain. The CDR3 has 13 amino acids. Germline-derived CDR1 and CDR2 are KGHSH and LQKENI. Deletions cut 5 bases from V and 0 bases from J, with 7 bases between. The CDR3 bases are TGTGCCAGCTCAGACGGGGCTAACTATGGCTACACCTTC. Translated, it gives CASSDGANYGYTF.

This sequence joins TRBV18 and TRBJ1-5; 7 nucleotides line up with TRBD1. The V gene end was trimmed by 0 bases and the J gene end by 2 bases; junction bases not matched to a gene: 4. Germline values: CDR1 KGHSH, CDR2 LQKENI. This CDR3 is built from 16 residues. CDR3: CASSPPTGWGNQPQHF. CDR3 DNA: TGTGCCAGCTCACCACCGACAGGGTGGGGCAATCAGCCCCAGCATTTT. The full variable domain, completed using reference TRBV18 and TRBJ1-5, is NAGVMQNPRHLVRRRGQEARLRCSPMKGHSHVYWYRQLPEEGLKFMVYLQKENIIDESGMPKERFSAEFPKEGPSILRIQQVVRGDSAAYFCASSPPTGWGNQPQHFGDGTRLSIL.

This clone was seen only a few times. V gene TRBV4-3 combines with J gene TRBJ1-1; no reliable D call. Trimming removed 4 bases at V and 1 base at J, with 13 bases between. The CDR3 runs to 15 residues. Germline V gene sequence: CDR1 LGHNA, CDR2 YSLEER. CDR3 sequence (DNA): TGCGCCAGCAGCCCCCAGAGGCGGGAGAACACTGAAGCTTTCTTT. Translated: CASSPQRRENTEAFF.

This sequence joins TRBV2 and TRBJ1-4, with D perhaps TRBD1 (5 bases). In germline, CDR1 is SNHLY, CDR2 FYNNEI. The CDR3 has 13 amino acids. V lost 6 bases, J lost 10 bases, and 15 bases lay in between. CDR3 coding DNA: TGTGCCAGCAGGTTCAACGGGAGGGGAAAACTGTTTTTT. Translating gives CASRFNGRGKLFF.

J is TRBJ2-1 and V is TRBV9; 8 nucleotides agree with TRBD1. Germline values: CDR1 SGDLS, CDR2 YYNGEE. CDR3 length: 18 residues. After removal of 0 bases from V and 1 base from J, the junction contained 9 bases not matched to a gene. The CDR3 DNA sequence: TGTGCCAGCAGCGTAGAGCCCGGGACAGGCATTTCCTACAATGAGCAGTTCTTC. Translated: CASSVEPGTGISYNEQFF.

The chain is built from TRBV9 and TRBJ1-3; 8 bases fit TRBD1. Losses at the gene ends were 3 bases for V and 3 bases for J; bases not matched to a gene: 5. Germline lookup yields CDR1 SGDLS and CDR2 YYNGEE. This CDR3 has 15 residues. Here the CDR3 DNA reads TGTGCCAGCAGCGGTACAGGGGGTCGTGGAAACACCATATATTTT. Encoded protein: CASSGTGGRGNTIYF.

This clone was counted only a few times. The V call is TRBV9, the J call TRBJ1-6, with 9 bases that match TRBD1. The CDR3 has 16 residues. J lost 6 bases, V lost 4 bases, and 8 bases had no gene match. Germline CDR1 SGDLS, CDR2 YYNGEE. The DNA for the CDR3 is TGTGCCAGCAGCCCGAGAGGACAGGGGACTAATTCACCCCTCCACTTT. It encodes CASSPRGQGTNSPLHF. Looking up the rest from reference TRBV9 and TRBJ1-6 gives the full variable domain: DSGVTQTPKHLITATGQRVTLRCSPRSGDLSVYWYQQSLDQGLQFLIQYYNGEERAKGNILERFSAQQFPDLHSELNLSSLELGDSALYFCASSPRGQGTNSPLHFGNGTRLTVT.

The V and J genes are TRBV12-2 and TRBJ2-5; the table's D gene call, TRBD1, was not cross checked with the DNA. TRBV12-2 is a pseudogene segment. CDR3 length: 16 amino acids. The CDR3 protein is CASRLCQVPSVKTRYF. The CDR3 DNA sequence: TGTGCAAGTCGCTTATGTCAGGTTCCCTCTGTGAAGACCCGGTACTTC.

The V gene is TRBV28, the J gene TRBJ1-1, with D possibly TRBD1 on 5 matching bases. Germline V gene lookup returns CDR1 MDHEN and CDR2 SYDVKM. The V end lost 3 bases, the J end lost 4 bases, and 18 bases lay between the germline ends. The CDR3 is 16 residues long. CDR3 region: CASSFSPRAGGTEAFF. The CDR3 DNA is TGTGCCAGCAGTTTCTCCCCCAGGGCGGGGGGCACTGAAGCTTTCTTT.

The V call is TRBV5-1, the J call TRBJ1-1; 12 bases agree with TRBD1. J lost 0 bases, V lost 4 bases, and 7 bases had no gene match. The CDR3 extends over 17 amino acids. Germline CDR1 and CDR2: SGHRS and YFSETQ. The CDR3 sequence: CASSPGQGAVLNTEAFF. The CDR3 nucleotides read TGCGCCAGCAGCCCGGGACAGGGGGCCGTTTTGAACACTGAAGCTTTCTTT. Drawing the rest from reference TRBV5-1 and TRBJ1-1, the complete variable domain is KAGVTQTPRYLIKTRGQQVTLSCSPISGHRSVSWYQQTPGQGLQFLFEYFSETQRNKGNFPGRFSGRQFSNSRSEMNVSTLELGDSALYLCASSPGQGAVLNTEAFFGQGTRLTVV.

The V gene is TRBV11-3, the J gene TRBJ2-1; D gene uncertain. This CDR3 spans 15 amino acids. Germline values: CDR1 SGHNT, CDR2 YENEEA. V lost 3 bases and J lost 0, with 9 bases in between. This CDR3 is CASSLSPNSYNEQFF. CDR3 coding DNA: TGTGCCAGCAGCTTGAGCCCCAACTCCTACAATGAGCAGTTCTTC.

The CDR3 reads CASSGAGGAGEKLFF. For the CDR3, the DNA is TGCGCCAGCAGCGGGGCAGGGGGCGCGGGTGAAAAACTGTTTTTT. This chain links TRBV5-1 with TRBJ1-4; 8 nucleotides agree with TRBD1. The V and J ends lost 4 bases and 7 bases, in that order; junction bases with no gene match: 9. The CDR3 spans 15 residues. Germline lookup yields CDR1 SGHRS and CDR2 YFSETQ.

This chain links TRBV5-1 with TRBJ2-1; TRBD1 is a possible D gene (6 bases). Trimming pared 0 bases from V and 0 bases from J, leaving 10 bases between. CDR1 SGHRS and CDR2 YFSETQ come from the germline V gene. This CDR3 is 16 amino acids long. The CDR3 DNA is TGCGCCAGCAGCTTGGGCCAGGGGCACTCCTACAATGAGCAGTTCTTC. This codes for CASSLGQGHSYNEQFF.

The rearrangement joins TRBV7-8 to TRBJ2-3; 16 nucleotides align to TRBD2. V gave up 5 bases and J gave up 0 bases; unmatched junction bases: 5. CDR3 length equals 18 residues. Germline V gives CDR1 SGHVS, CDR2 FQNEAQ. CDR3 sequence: CASSPGLAGGRSTDTQYF. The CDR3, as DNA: TGTGCCAGCAGCCCGGGACTAGCGGGGGGGCGGAGCACAGATACGCAGTATTTT.

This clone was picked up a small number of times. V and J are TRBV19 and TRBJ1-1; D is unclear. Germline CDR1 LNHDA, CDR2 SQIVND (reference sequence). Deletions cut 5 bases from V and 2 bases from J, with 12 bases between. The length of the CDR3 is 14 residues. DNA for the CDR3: TGTGCCAGTAGTCTCGGCAGACTAAACACTGAAGCTTTCTTT. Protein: CASSLGRLNTEAFF.

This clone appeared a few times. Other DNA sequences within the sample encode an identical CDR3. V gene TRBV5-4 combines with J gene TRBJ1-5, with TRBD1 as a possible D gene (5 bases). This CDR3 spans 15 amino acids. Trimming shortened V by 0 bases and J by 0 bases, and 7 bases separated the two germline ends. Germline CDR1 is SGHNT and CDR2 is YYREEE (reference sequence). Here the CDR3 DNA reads TGTGCCAGCAGCTTGGGGGGGGGTAGCAATCAGCCCCAGCATTTT. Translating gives CASSLGGGSNQPQHF. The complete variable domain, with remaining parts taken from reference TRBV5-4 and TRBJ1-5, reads ETGVTQSPTHLIKTRGQQVTLRCSSQSGHNTVSWYQQALGQGPQFIFQYYREEENGRGNFPPRFSGLQFPNYSSELNVNALELDDSALYLCASSLGGGSNQPQHFGDGTRLSIL.

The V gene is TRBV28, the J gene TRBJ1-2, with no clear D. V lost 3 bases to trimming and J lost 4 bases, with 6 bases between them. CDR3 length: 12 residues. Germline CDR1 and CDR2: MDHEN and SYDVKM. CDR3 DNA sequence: TGTGCCAGCAGTTTGGCGGCCTATGGCTACACCTTC. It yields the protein CASSLAAYGYTF.

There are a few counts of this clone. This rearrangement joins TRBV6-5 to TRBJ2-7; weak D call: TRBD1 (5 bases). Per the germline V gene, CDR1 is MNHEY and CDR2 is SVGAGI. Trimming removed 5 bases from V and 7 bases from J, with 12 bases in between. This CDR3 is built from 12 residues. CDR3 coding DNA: TGTGCCAGCAGTCGAAGCAAGGGGGAGCAGTACTTC. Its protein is CASSRSKGEQYF.

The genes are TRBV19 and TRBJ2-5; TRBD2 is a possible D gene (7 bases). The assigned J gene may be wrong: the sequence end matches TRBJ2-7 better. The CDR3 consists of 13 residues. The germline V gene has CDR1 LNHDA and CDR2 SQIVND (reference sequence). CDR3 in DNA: TGTGCCAGCCAGCGGGACAACTCCTACGAGCAGTACTTC. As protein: CASQRDNSYEQYF.

The CDR3, as DNA: TGTGCCAGCAGTATCCTAGCACAGGGGCACGAGCAGTACTTC. This encodes CASSILAQGHEQYF. This chain links TRBV6-1 with TRBJ2-7, with TRBD1 matching over 7 bases. The CDR3 spans 14 residues. J was trimmed by 5 bases and V by 5 bases; bases with no gene match: 9. The germline V gene encodes CDR1 MNHNS and CDR2 SASEGT.

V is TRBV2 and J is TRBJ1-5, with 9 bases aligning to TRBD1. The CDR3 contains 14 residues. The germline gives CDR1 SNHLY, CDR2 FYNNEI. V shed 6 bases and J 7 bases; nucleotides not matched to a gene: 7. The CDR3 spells CASRGDRVGQPQHF. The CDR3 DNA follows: TGTGCCAGCAGGGGGGACAGGGTGGGACAGCCCCAGCATTTT.

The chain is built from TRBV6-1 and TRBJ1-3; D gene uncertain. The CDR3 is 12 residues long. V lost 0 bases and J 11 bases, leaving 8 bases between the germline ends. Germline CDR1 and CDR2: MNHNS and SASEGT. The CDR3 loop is CASSEARDPIYF. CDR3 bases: TGTGCCAGCAGTGAAGCGAGGGATCCCATATATTTT.

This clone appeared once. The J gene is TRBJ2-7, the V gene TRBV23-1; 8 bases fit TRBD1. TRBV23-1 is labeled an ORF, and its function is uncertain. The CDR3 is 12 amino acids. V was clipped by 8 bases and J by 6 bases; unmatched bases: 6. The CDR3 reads CASQDRVSEQYF. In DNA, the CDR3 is TGCGCCAGCCAGGACAGGGTCAGCGAGCAGTACTTC.

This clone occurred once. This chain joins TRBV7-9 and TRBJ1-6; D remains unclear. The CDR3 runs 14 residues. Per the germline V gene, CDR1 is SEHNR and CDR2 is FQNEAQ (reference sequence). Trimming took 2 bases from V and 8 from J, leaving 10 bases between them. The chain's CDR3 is CASSLKLLDSPLHF. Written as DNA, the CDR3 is TGTGCCAGCAGCTTAAAACTGCTGGATTCACCCCTCCACTTT. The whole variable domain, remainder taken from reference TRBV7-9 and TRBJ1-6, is DTGVSQNPRHKITKRGQNVTFRCDPISEHNRLYWYRQTLGQGPEFLTYFQNEAQLEKSRLLSDRFSAERPKGSFSTLEIQRTEQGDSAMYLCASSLKLLDSPLHFGNGTRLTVT.

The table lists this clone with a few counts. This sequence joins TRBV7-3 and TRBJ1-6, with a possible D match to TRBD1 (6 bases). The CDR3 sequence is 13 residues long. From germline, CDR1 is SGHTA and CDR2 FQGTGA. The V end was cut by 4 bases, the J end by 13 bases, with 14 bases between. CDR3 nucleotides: TGTGCCAGCAGCTCTACAGGGCCCGGGCCCCTCCACTTT. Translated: CASSSTGPGPLHF.

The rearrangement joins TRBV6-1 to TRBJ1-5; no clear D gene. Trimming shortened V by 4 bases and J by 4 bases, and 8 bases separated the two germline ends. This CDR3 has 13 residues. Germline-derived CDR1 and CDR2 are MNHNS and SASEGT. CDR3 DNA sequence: TGTGCCAGCAGTGGGGCCTTTAATCAGCCCCAGCATTTT. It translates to CASSGAFNQPQHF.